This T cell receptor (beta chain) is from a study of T cell repertoires in cytomegalovirus infection. Across the whole study: TCR beta signatures that were public indicated CMV infection and matching HLA type.

TCRdb processed the reads anew with MiXCR; each CDR3 protein has one entry. The table shows 650,000 to 850,000 distinct CDR3 sequences, with just under 30% occurring only once. This clonotype was seen more than once but under ten times. Its antigen is as yet unknown. Germline V lookup: CDR1 SEHNR, CDR2 FQNEAQ (reference sequence). V was shortened by 6 bases and J by 0 bases, with 12 bases between the two germline ends. The CDR3 runs to 15 residues. Study-wide results and limits: CMV-specific TCR beta clonotypes restricted by HLA-C dominated the ex vivo response. Cumulative frequency (of public TCR beta family members) identified carriers of CMV plus the relevant HLA.

The rearrangement joins TRBV7-9 to TRBJ2-1, with a tentative D call TRBD2 (6 bases). The sample in question was cultured CD8+ T cells from PBMCs, obtained from culture after CMV antigen stimulation. The TCR originated in a human donor in good health (CMV status not recorded). Some clones in this sample may be carry-over from other donors' samples. The CDR3 spells CASRPGLDSYNEQFF. The CDR3 DNA follows: TGTGCCAGCAGACCGGGACTTGACTCCTACAATGAGCAGTTCTTC.